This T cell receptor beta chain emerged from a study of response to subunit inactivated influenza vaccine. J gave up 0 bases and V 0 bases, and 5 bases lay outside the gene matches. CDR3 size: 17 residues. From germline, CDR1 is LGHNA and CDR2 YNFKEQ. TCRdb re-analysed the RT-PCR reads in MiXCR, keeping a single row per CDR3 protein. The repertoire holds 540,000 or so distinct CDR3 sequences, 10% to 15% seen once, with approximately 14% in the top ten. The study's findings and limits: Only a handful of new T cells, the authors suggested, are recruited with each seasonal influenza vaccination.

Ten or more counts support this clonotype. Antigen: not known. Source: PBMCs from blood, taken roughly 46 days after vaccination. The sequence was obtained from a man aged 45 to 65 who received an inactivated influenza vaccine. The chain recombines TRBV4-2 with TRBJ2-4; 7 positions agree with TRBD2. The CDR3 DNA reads TGTGCCAGCAGCCAAGAGGCTGGGGGGGTAGCCAAAAACATTCAGTACTTC. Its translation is CASSQEAGGVAKNIQYF.